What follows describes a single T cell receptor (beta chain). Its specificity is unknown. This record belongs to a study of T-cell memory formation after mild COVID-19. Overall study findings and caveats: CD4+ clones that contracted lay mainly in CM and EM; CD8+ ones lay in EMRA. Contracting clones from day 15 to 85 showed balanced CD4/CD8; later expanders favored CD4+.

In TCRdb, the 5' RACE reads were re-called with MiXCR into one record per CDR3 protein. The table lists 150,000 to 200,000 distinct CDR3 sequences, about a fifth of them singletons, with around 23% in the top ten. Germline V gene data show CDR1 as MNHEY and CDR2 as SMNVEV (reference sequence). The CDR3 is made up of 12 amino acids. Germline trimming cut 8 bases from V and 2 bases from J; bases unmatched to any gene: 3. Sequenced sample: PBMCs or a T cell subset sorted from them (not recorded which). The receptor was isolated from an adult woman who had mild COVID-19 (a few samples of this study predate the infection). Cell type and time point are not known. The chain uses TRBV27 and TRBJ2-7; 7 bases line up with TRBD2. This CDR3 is CASGLAAYEQYF. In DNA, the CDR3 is TGTGCCAGCGGGCTAGCGGCCTACGAGCAGTACTTC.